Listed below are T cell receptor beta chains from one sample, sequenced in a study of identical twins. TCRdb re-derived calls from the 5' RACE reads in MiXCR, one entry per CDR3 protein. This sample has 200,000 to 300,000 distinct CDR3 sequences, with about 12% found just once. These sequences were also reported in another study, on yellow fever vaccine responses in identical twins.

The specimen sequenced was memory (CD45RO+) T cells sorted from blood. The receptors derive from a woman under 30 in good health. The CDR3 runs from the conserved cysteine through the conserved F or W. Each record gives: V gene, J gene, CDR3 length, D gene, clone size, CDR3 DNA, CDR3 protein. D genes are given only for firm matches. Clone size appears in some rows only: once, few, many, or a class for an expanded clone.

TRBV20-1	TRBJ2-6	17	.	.	TGCAGTGCTAGAGCCAGGGGTTTAAACTCTGGGGCCAACGTCCTGACTTTC	CSARARGLNSGANVLTF
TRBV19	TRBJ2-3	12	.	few	TGTGCCAGTAGTTGGGCCGCAGATACGCAGTATTTT	CASSWAADTQYF
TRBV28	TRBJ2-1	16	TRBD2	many	TGTGCCAGCAGAGGACCGCTAGCGGGTTCTCTCGATGAGCAGTTCTTC	CASRGPLAGSLDEQFF
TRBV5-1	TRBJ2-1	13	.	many	TGCGCCAGCAGCAAGGACAAGTACAATGAGCAGTTCTTC	CASSKDKYNEQFF
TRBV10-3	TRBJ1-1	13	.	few	TGTGCCATCAGAGCAGGGGTTGGAGGTGAAGCTTTCTTT	CAIRAGVGGEAFF
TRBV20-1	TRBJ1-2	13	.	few	TGCAGTGCTAGATATGCGGCCAACTATGGCTACACCTTC	CSARYAANYGYTF
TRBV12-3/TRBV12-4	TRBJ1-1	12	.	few	TGTGCCAGCAGCTCTTCGGGGGTTGAAGCTTTCTTT	CASSSSGVEAFF
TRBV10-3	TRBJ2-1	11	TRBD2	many	TGTGCCATTCGGGGGGGCAATGAGCAGTTCTTC	CAIRGGNEQFF
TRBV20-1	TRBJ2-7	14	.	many	TGCAGTGCTAGATTGGCGGGGACAGACTACGAGCAGTACTTC	CSARLAGTDYEQYF
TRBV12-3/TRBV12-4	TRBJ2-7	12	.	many	TGTGCCAGCAGTTTACTGGGGCACGAGCAGTACTTC	CASSLLGHEQYF
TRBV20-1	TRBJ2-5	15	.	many	TGCAGTGCTAGAGACCTCAGGGGTTCCCAAGAGACCCAGTACTTC	CSARDLRGSQETQYF
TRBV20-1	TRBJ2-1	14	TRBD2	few	TGCAGTGCACCGGGACTAGCGGCTTACAATGAGCAGTTCTTC	CSAPGLAAYNEQFF
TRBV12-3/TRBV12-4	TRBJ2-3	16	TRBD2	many	TGTGCCAGCAGTCCCCAGACTAGCGGGATCTCAGATACGCAGTATTTT	CASSPQTSGISDTQYF
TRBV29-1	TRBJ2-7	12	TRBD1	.	TGCAGCGTTGGACAGGGGGGCTACGAGCAGTACTTC	CSVGQGGYEQYF
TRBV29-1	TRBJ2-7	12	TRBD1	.	TGCAGCGTTGGAACAGGGGGCGGAGAGCAGTACTTC	CSVGTGGGEQYF
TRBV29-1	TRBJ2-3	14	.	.	TGCAGCGTTGAACCCCCAGGGAGCTCAGATACGCAGTATTTT	CSVEPPGSSDTQYF
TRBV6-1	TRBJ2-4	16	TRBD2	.	TGTGCCAGCAGTCGGCTGACTAGCGGGGGGCCCCACATTCAGTACTTC	CASSRLTSGGPHIQYF
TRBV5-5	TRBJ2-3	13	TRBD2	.	TGTGCCAGCAGCCCCGGGAGGGCGAATACGCAGTATTTT	CASSPGRANTQYF
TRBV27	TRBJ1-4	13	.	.	TGTGCCAGCAGTCGACAGGTGGGGGAAAAACTGTTTTTT	CASSRQVGEKLFF
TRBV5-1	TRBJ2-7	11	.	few	TGCGCCAGCAGGTTCGGGCACGAGCAGTACTTC	CASRFGHEQYF
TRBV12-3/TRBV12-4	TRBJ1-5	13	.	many	TGTGCCAGCAGGCCAACTAGCAATCAGCCCCAGCATTTT	CASRPTSNQPQHF
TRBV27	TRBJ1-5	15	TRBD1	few	TGTGCCAGCAGGTCACAGGGGGAGGGATATCAGCCCCAGCATTTT	CASRSQGEGYQPQHF
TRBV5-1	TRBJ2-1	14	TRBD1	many	TGCGCCAGCAGCTCGCAGGGGGCGTTCAATGAGCAGTTCTTC	CASSSQGAFNEQFF
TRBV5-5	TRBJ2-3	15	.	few	TGTGCCAGCAGCTTGTGGCGGGGGCTGACAGATACGCAGTATTTT	CASSLWRGLTDTQYF
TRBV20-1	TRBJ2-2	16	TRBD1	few	TGCAGTGCACGCCTGATGGACAGGGGGGACACCGGGGAGCTGTTTTTT	CSARLMDRGDTGELFF
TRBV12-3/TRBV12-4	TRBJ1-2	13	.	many	TGTGCCAGCGCCCGAATTACGGTCTATGGCTACACCTTC	CASARITVYGYTF
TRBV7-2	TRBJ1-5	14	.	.	TGTGCCAGCAGCTTAGGTCGGAGCAATCAGCCCCAGCATTTT	CASSLGRSNQPQHF
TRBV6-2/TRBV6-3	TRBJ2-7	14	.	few	TGTGCCAGCAGTTACTCCCGGGGCCCCTACGAGCAGTACTTC	CASSYSRGPYEQYF
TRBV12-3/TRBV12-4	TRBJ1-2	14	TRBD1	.	TGTGCCAGCAGCGCGGACAGGGGGAGGTTCGGCTACACCTTC	CASSADRGRFGYTF
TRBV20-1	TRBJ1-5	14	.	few	TGCAGTGCTAGAGATCTTGGGGGTAACCAGCCCCAGCATTTT	CSARDLGGNQPQHF
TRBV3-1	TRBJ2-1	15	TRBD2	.	TGTGCCAGCAGCCCTTGGACTAGCGGGAGAAGTGAGCAGTTCTTC	CASSPWTSGRSEQFF
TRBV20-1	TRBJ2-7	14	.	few	TGCAGTGCGGTGGACTGGGGGAACTCCTACGAGCAGTACTTC	CSAVDWGNSYEQYF
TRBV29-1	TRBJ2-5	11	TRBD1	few	TGCAGCGGAGACAGGGGAGAGACCCAGTACTTC	CSGDRGETQYF
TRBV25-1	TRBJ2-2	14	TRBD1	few	TGTGCCAGCAGTGAAAGACAGGGCACCGGGGAGCTGTTTTTT	CASSERQGTGELFF
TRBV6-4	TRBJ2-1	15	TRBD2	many	TGTGCCAGCAGTGAGGGACTAGCGGGATACAATGAGCAGTTCTTC	CASSEGLAGYNEQFF
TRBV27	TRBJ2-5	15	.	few	TGTGCCAGCAGTGGGGACTCGCCGTACCAAGAGACCCAGTACTTC	CASSGDSPYQETQYF
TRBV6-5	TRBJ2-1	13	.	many	TGTGCCAGCAGTTGGGGGGCCTACAATGAGCAGTTCTTC	CASSWGAYNEQFF